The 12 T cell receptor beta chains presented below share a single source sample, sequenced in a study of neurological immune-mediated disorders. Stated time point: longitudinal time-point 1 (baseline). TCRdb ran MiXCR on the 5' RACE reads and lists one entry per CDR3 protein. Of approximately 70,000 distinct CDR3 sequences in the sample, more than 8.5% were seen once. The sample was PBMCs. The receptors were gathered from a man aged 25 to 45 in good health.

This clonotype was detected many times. The CDR3 protein is CASSSGPRGTGNTIYF. The CDR3 DNA reads as TGCGCCAGCAGCTCCGGCCCTCGGGGAACAGGAAACACCATATATTTT. The V gene is TRBV5-1, the J gene TRBJ1-3, with D uncertain. The CDR3 runs 16 residues. Trimming left V 3 bases short and J 4 bases short, with 17 bases between. Germline V gene data show CDR1 as SGHRS and CDR2 as YFSETQ.

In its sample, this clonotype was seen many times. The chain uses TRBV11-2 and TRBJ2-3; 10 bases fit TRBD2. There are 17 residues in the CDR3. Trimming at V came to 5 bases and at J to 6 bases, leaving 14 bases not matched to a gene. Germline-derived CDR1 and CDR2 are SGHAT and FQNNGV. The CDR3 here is CASSPRGPSGSGDTQYF. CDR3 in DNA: TGTGCCAGCAGCCCAAGGGGTCCTAGCGGGAGCGGGGATACGCAGTATTTT.

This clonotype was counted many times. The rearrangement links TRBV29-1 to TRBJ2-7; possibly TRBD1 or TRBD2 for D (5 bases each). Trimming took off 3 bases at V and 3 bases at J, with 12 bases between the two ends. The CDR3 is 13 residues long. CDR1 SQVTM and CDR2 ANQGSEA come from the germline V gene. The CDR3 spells CSVDASGRYEQYF. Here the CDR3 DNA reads TGCAGCGTTGATGCCTCGGGGCGCTACGAGCAGTACTTC.

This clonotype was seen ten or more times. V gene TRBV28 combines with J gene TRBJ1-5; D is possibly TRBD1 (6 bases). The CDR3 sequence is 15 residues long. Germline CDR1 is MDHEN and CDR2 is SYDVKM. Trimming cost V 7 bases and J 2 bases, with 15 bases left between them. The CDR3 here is CASIQGGLGNQPQHF. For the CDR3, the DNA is TGTGCCAGCATTCAAGGGGGTCTGGGCAATCAGCCCCAGCATTTT. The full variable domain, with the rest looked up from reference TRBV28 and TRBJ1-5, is DVKVTQSSRYLVKRTGEKVFLECVQDMDHENMFWYRQDPGLGLRLIYFSYDVKMKEKGDIPEGYSVSREKKERFSLILESASTNQTSMYLCASIQGGLGNQPQHFGDGTRLSIL.

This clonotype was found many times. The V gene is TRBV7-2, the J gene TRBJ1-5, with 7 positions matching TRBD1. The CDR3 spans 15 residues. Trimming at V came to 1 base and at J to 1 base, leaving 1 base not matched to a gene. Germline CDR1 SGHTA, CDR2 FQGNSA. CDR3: CASSLGGQSNQPQHF. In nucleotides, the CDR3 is TGTGCCAGCAGCTTAGGGGGACAGAGCAATCAGCCCCAGCATTTT.

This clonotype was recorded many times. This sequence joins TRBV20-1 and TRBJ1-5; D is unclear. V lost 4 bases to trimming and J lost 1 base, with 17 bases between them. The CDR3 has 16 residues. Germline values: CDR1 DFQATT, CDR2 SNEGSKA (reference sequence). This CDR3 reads CSATKRTGQSNQPQHF. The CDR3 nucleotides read TGCAGTGCTACTAAACGGACTGGGCAGAGCAATCAGCCCCAGCATTTT.

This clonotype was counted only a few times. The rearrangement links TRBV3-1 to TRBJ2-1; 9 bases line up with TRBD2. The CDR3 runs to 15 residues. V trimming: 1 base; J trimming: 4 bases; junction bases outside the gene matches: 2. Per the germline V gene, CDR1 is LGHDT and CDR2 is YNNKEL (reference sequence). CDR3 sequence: CASSQVLAGYNEQFF. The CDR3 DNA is TGTGCCAGCAGCCAAGTCCTAGCGGGATACAATGAGCAGTTCTTC.

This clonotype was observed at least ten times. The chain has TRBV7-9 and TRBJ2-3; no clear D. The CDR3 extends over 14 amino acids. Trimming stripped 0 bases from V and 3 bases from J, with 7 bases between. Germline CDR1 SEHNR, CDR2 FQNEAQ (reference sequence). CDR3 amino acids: CASSLAIFTDTQYF. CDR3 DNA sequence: TGTGCCAGCAGCTTAGCGATATTTACAGATACGCAGTATTTT.

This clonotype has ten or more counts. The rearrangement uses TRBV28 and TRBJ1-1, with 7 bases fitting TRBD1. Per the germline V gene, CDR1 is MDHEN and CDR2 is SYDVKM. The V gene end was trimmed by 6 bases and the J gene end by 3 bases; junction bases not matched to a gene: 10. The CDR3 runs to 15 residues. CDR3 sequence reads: CASSLGARGDTEAFF. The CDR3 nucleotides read TGTGCCAGCAGCCTGGGGGCCAGGGGGGACACTGAAGCTTTCTTT.

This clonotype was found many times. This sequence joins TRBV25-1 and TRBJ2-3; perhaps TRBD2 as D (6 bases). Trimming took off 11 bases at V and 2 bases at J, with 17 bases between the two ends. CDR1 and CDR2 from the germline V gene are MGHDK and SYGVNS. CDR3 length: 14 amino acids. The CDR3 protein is CASSGQLHTDTQYF. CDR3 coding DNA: TGTGCCTCCAGCGGGCAGCTCCACACAGATACGCAGTATTTT.

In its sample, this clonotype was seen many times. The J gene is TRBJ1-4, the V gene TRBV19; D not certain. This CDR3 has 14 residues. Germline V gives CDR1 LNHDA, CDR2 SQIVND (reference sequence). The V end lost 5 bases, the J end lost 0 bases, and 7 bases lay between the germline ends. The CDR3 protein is CASSQGTTNEKLFF. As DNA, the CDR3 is TGTGCCAGTAGTCAAGGGACAACTAATGAAAAACTGTTTTTT.

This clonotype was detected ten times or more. The CDR3 DNA sequence: TGTGCCAGCAGTTATCGCGTTGCAACTAATGAAAAACTGTTTTTT. Amino acid sequence: CASSYRVATNEKLFF. This chain joins TRBV6-6 and TRBJ1-4; D call uncertain. The CDR3 spans 15 residues. The V end lost 3 bases, the J end lost 0 bases, and 8 bases lay between the germline ends. Germline assignment: CDR1 MNHNY and CDR2 SVGAGI (reference sequence).